Shown below are 18 T cell receptor beta chains from a single sample sequenced in a study of blood T cell repertoires in COVID-19. The assay was immunoSEQ multiplex PCR, and TCRdb's table has in-frame clones only and misses some. This sample carries under 50,000 clones, roughly 84% of them seen once, and the ten largest clones take roughly 4.3%. The sequenced material came from peripheral blood. The receptors originated from a woman between 70 and 85 years old with acute or convalescent COVID-19.

This clone was recorded once. The V and J genes are TRBV28 and TRBJ1-5; no definite D call. In germline, CDR1 is MDHEN, CDR2 SYDVKM. This CDR3 region has 14 residues. Trimming cost V 2 bases and J 0 bases, with 5 bases left between them. In nucleotides, the CDR3 is TGTGCCAGCAGTTTAACCTATAGCAATCAGCCCCAGCATTTT. This translates into CASSLTYSNQPQHF.

This clone was counted only a few times. The chain couples TRBV7-2 to TRBJ2-7; D ambiguous. The CDR3 totals 16 residues. The V and J ends lost 5 bases and 0 bases respectively, with 17 bases between them. CDR1 SGHTA and CDR2 FQGNSA come from the germline V gene. The CDR3 DNA is TGTGCCAGCAGCAGCTCAGGCGCACCCAGCTCCTACGAGCAGTACTTC. This translates into CASSSSGAPSSYEQYF.

V and J are TRBV7-9 and TRBJ2-3, with TRBD1 matching over 8 bases. The germline V gene has CDR1 SEHNR and CDR2 FQNEAQ (reference sequence). V shed 8 bases and J 3 bases; nucleotides not matched to a gene: 4. The CDR3 spans 13 residues. Written as DNA, the CDR3 is TGTGCCAGCCGTAGACAGGGGACAGATACGCAGTATTTT. Its protein is CASRRQGTDTQYF.

This chain uses TRBV6-5 with TRBJ2-7, with D possibly matching TRBD1 (6 bases). This CDR3 has 15 residues. CDR1 and CDR2 from the germline V gene are MNHEY and SVGAGI. Trimming took off 5 bases at V and 4 bases at J, with 18 bases between the two ends. The CDR3 DNA is TGTGCCAGCAGTCAGGACTCTAACAGGGCTTACGAGCAGTACTTC. Encoded protein: CASSQDSNRAYEQYF.

The rearrangement joins TRBV15 to TRBJ1-2, with a possible D match to TRBD1 (5 bases). V lost 1 base to trimming and J lost 2 bases, with 5 bases between them. Germline values: CDR1 LNHNV, CDR2 YYDKDF (reference sequence). The CDR3 covers 13 residues. This CDR3 is CATSRGQNYGYTF. DNA for the CDR3: TGTGCCACCAGCAGAGGACAGAACTATGGCTACACCTTC.

The chain has TRBV27 and TRBJ1-6; D possibly corresponds to TRBD1 (6 bases). V shed 2 bases and J shed 14 bases, with 16 bases lying between them. Germline-derived CDR1 and CDR2 are MNHEY and SMNVEV (reference sequence). This CDR3 comprises 14 residues. CDR3 coding DNA: TGTGCCAGCAGTTTAGAATGGGACAAACCAACCCTCCACTTT. It specifies CASSLEWDKPTLHF.

The chain employs TRBV4-2 and TRBJ1-4, with a possible D match to TRBD1 (6 bases). With 1 base removed from V and 7 bases from J, the gap between germline ends came to 19 bases. The germline gives CDR1 LGHNA, CDR2 YNFKEQ. CDR3 length: 17 residues. As DNA, the CDR3 is TGTGCCAGCAGCCAAGGTGGCAGGGGCTTCCATGGTGAAAAACTGTTTTTT. Translated: CASSQGGRGFHGEKLFF.

V and J are TRBV7-8 and TRBJ1-1, with a weak D call TRBD1 (5 bases). Germline loops: CDR1 SGHVS, CDR2 FQNEAQ. The V end was cut by 4 bases, the J end by 11 bases, with 11 bases between. CDR3 length: 11 residues. The CDR3 sequence is CASSSGHGAFF. The CDR3 DNA reads TGTGCCAGCAGCTCTGGACACGGGGCTTTCTTT.

V gene TRBV5-1 combines with J gene TRBJ1-1; 8 bases fit TRBD1. In germline, CDR1 is SGHRS, CDR2 YFSETQ. The CDR3 sequence is 14 residues long. Trimming cost V 3 bases and J 6 bases; bases outside gene matches: 7. For the CDR3, the DNA is TGCGCCAGCAGCTATGCGGGACAGGATCCTGAAGCTTTCTTT. Translation: CASSYAGQDPEAFF.

Here the CDR3 reads CASSGRTLSSYNEQFF. CDR3 nucleotides: TGTGCCAGCAGCGGTCGGACTCTTAGCTCCTACAATGAGCAGTTCTTC. The V and J genes are TRBV11-3 and TRBJ2-1; a possible D gene is TRBD2 (5 bases). The CDR3 runs to 16 residues. Trimming took 5 bases from V and 0 from J, leaving 14 bases between them. Germline CDR1 and CDR2: SGHNT and YENEEA.

This chain joins TRBV15 and TRBJ2-2, with TRBD1 matching 9 bases. CDR1 is LNHNV and CDR2 is YYDKDF in the germline V gene (reference sequence). The CDR3 consists of 14 residues. With 5 bases clipped from V and 8 bases from J, the junction kept 6 bases outside the gene matches. The CDR3 loop reads CATSQDRGAGELFF. As DNA, the CDR3 is TGTGCCACCAGCCAGGACAGGGGAGCAGGGGAGCTGTTTTTT.

V and J are TRBV9 and TRBJ1-1, with D tentatively TRBD1 (5 bases). The germline V gene encodes CDR1 SGDLS and CDR2 YYNGEE. This CDR3 is 14 amino acids long. V was pared by 6 bases and J by 0 bases, with 12 bases between. CDR3 nucleotide sequence: TGTGCCAGCACTCCAGACAGCTTGAACACTGAAGCTTTCTTT. The encoded protein is CASTPDSLNTEAFF. The variable domain in full, with the rest retrieved from reference TRBV9 and TRBJ1-1, is DSGVTQTPKHLITATGQRVTLRCSPRSGDLSVYWYQQSLDQGLQFLIQYYNGEERAKGNILERFSAQQFPDLHSELNLSSLELGDSALYFCASTPDSLNTEAFFGQGTRLTVV.

The chain uses TRBV11-2 and TRBJ1-1, with TRBD1 matching over 7 bases. The CDR3 is made up of 14 amino acids. Germline CDR1 SGHAT, CDR2 FQNNGV. Losses at the gene ends were 3 bases for V and 5 bases for J; bases not matched to a gene: 6. The CDR3: CASSFPGGGTEAFF. CDR3 sequence (DNA): TGTGCCAGCAGCTTCCCAGGGGGTGGGACTGAAGCTTTCTTT.

V gene TRBV7-3 combines with J gene TRBJ2-3; 8 positions match TRBD2. V gave up 5 bases and J gave up 4 bases; unmatched junction bases: 8. The CDR3 has 15 residues. Germline V gene lookup returns CDR1 SGHTA and CDR2 FQGTGA. CDR3 sequence reads: CASSDSGTLADTQYF. The CDR3 nucleotides are TGTGCCAGCAGCGATAGCGGGACCCTGGCAGATACGCAGTATTTT.

The chain has TRBV27 and TRBJ2-1; D is perhaps TRBD1 (6 bases). Per the germline V gene, CDR1 is MNHEY and CDR2 is SMNVEV (reference sequence). Between the trimmed V and J ends, which lost 2 bases and 9 bases, there was a span of 20 bases. This CDR3 contains 16 residues. CDR3 in DNA: TGTGCCAGCAGTTTAGCTACAGGGATTACGAATGGTGAGCAGTTCTTC. Protein product: CASSLATGITNGEQFF.

The chain is built from TRBV7-2 and TRBJ2-5, with 8 bases aligning to TRBD2. Germline V gene sequence: CDR1 SGHTA, CDR2 FQGNSA. There are 13 residues in the CDR3. V trimming: 11 bases; J trimming: 4 bases; junction bases outside the gene matches: 9. CDR3 sequence (DNA): TGTGCCGCCGGGGGGGGTAAGGGAGAGACCCAGTACTTC. Protein product: CAAGGGKGETQYF.

The chain uses TRBV7-9 and TRBJ2-5; D is perhaps TRBD2 (5 bases). V dropped 5 bases and J dropped 7 bases, with 11 bases sitting between them. This CDR3 is built from 12 residues. Germline V gene sequence: CDR1 SEHNR, CDR2 FQNEAQ (reference sequence). The CDR3 spells CASSPPGGTQYF. The CDR3 region has the DNA TGTGCCAGCAGCCCCCCTGGAGGGACCCAGTACTTC.

V and J are TRBV18 and TRBJ2-5; 8 bases agree with TRBD1. The CDR3 covers 14 residues. The ends lost 6 bases at V and 5 bases at J; junction bases unmatched: 8. Germline lookup yields CDR1 KGHSH and CDR2 LQKENI. This CDR3 reads CASSLIQGVETQYF. CDR3 sequence (DNA): TGTGCCAGCTCGCTAATACAGGGGGTTGAGACCCAGTACTTC.